The clone carrying this TCR beta chain was counted at least ten times. Its antigen is unidentified. From the RT-PCR reads, TCRdb called clonotypes with MiXCR, one entry per CDR3 protein. The sample comprises about 800,000 distinct CDR3 sequences, around 20% of which are singletons, and roughly a tenth rests with the top ten. The germline CDR1 and CDR2 sequences are SGHTA and FQGNSA. The V gene lost 4 bases and the J gene lost 7 bases, with 11 bases spanning the gap. There are 13 residues in the CDR3. The record originates from a study of response to subunit inactivated influenza vaccine. Broader study findings: After each seasonal influenza vaccination, few new T cells are recruited, the authors suggested.

V gene TRBV7-2 combines with J gene TRBJ2-1, with unresolved D. The sequencing used PBMCs from blood, collected more than 4 days after vaccination. The receptor's source is a man aged 50 or older who received an inactivated influenza vaccine. The CDR3 reads CASSSPMVNEQFF. The CDR3 region has the DNA TGTGCCAGCAGCTCACCCATGGTAAATGAGCAGTTCTTC.